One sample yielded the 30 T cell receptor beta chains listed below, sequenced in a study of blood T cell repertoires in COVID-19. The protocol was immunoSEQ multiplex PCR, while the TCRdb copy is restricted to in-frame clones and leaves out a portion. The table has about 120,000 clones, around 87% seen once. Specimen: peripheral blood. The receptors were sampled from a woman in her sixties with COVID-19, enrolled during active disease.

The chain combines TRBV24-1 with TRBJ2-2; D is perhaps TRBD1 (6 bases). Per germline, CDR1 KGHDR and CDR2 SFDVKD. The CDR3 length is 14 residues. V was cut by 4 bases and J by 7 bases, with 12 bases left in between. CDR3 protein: CATSDTQGIGELFF. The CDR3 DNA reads TGTGCCACCAGTGACACCCAGGGGATCGGGGAGCTGTTTTTT.

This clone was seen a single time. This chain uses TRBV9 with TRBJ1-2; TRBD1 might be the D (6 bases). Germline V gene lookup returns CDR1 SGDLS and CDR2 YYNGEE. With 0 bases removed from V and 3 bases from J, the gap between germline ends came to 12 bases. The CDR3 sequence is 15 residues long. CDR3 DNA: TGTGCCAGCAGCGTAGGCGGGGGCAGGGACTATGGCTACACCTTC. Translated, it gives CASSVGGGRDYGYTF.

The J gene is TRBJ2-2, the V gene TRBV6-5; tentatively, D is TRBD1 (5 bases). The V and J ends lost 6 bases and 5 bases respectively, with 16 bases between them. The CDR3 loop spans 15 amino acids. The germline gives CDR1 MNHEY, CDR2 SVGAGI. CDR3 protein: CASRKDTVPTGELFF. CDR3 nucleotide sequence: TGTGCCAGCAGGAAGGACACGGTTCCTACCGGGGAGCTGTTTTTT.

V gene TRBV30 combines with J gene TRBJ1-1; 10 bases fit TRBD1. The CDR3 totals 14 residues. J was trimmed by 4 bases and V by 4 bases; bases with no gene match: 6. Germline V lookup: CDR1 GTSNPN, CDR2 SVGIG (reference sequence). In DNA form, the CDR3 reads TGTGCCTGGACCTTGGACAGGGGGGGCACTGAAGCTTTCTTT. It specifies CAWTLDRGGTEAFF.

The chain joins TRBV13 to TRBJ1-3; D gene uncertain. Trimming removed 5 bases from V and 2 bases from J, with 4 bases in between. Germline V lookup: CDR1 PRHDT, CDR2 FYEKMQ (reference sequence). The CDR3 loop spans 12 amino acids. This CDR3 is CASSTTGNTIYF. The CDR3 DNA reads TGTGCCAGCAGCACTACTGGAAACACCATATATTTT.

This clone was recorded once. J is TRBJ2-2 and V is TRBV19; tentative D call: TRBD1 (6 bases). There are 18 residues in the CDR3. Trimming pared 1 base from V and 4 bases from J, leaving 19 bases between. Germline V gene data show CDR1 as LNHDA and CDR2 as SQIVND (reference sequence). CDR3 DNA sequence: TGTGCCAGTAGTATAGGATTTTCGTACAGGGTGGTCACCGGGGAGCTGTTTTTT. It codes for CASSIGFSYRVVTGELFF.

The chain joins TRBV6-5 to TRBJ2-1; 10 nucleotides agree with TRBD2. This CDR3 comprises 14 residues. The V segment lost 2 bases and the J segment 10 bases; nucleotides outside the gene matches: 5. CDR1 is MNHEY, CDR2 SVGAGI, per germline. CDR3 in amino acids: CASSYGTSVSEQFF. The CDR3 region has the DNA TGTGCCAGCAGTTACGGGACTAGCGTCAGCGAGCAGTTCTTC.

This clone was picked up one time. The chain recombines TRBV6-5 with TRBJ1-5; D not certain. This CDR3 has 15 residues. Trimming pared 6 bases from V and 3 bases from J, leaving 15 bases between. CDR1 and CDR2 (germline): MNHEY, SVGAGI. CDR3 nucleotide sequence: TGTGCCAGCAGGACTTTGAGGGATACCAATCAGCCCCAGCATTTT. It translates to CASRTLRDTNQPQHF.

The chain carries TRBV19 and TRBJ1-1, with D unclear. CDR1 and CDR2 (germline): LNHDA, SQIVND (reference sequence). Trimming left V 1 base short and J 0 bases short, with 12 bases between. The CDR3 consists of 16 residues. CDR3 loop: CASSIGERILNTEAFF. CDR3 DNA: TGTGCCAGTAGTATAGGGGAGCGGATATTGAACACTGAAGCTTTCTTT.

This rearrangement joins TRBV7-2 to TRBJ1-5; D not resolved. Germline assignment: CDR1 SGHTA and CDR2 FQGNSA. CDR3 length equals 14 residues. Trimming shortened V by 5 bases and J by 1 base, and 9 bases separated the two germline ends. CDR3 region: CASSVSPSNQPQHF. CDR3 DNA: TGTGCCAGCAGCGTTAGTCCGAGCAATCAGCCCCAGCATTTT.

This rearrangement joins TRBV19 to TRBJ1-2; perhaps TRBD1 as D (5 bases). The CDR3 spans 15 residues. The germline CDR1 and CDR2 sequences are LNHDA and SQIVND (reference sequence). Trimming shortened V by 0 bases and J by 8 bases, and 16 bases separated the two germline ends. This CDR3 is CASSIDGQGRGGYTF. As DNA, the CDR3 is TGTGCCAGTAGTATAGACGGCCAGGGTCGCGGAGGCTACACCTTC.

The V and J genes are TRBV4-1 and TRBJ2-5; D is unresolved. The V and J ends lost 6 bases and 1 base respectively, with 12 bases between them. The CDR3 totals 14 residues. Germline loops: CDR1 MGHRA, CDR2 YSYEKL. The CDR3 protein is CASSTMGPQETQYF. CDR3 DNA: TGCGCCAGCAGTACCATGGGCCCCCAAGAGACCCAGTACTTC.

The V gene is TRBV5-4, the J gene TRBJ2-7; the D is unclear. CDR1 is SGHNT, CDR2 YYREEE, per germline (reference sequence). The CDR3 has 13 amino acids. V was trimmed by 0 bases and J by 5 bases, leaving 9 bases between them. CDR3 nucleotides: TGTGCCAGCAGCTTGGACTTTCGTAACGAGCAGTACTTC. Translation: CASSLDFRNEQYF. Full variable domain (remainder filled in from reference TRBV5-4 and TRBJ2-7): ETGVTQSPTHLIKTRGQQVTLRCSSQSGHNTVSWYQQALGQGPQFIFQYYREEENGRGNFPPRFSGLQFPNYSSELNVNALELDDSALYLCASSLDFRNEQYFGPGTRLTVT.

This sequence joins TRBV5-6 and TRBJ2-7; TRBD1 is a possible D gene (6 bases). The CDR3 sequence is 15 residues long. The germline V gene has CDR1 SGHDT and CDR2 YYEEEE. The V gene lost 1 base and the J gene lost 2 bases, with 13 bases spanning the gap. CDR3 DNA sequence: TGTGCCAGCAGCTTGCGAAGGACAGCTACCTACGAGCAGTACTTC. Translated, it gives CASSLRRTATYEQYF.

CDR3 region: CASSPRLEGNTIYF. CDR3 DNA: TGTGCCAGCAGCCCCCGATTGGAGGGAAACACCATATATTTT. This chain connects TRBV14 to TRBJ1-3; D is unresolved. Germline V lookup: CDR1 SGHDN, CDR2 FVKESK. The CDR3 runs to 14 residues. Trimming took off 4 bases at V and 4 bases at J, with 11 bases between the two ends.

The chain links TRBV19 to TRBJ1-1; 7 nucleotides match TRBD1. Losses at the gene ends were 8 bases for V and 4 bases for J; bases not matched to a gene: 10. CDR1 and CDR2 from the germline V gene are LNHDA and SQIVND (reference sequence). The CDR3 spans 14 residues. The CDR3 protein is CASSLGTASTEAFF. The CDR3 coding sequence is TGTGCCAGTTCCCTCGGGACAGCGTCCACTGAAGCTTTCTTT.

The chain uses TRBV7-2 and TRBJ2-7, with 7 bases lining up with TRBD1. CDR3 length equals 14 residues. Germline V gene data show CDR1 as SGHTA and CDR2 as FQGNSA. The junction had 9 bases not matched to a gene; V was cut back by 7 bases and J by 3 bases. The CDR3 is CASTQRGGSYEQYF. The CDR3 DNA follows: TGTGCCAGCACCCAAAGAGGGGGCAGCTACGAGCAGTACTTC.

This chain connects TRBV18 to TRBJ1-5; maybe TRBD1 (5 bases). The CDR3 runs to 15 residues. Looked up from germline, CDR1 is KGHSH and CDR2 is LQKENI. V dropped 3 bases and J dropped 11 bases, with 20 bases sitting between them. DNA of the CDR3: TGTGCCAGCTCACCCCTTACAGGAGAGTTAGAGTCCCAGCATTTT. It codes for CASSPLTGELESQHF.

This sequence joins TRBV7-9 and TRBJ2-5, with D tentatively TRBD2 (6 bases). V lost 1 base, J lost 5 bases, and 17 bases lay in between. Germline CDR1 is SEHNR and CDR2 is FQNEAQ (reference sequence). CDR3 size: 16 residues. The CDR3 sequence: CASSLEVGRGKETQYF. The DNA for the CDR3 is TGTGCCAGCAGCTTAGAAGTAGGGCGGGGTAAGGAGACCCAGTACTTC.

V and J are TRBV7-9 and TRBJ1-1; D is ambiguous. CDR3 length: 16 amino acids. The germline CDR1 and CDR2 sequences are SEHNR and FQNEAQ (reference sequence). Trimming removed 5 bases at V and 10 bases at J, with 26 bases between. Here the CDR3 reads CASSGGLPKGAVVAFF. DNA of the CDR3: TGTGCCAGCAGCGGCGGACTGCCGAAGGGAGCTGTGGTAGCTTTCTTT.

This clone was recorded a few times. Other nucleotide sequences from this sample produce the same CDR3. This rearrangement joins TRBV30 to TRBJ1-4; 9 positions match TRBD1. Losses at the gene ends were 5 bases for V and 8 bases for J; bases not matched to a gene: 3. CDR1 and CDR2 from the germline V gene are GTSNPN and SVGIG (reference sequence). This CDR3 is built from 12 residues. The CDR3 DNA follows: TGTGCCTGGGGACAGGGGCGGGAAAAACTGTTTTTT. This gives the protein CAWGQGREKLFF.

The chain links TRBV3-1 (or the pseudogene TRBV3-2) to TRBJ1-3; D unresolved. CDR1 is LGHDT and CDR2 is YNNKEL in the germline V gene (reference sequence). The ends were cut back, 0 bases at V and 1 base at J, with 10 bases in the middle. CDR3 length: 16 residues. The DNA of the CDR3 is TGTGCCAGCAGCCAAGAGGTAGTTCCGTCTGGAAACACCATATATTTT. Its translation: CASSQEVVPSGNTIYF.

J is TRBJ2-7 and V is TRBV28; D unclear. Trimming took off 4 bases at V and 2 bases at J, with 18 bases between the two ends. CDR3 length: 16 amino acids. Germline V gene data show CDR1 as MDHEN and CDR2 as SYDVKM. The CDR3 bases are TGTGCCAGCAGTTCACTGGCAGGCCCAAGACCCTACGAGCAGTACTTC. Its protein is CASSSLAGPRPYEQYF.

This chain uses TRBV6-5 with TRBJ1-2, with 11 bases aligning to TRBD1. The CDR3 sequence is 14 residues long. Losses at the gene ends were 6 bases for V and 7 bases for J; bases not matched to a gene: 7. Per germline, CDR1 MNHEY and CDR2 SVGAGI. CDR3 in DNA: TGTGCCAGCAGGGCCGGACAGGGGGCTCGTGGCTACACCTTC. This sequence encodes CASRAGQGARGYTF.

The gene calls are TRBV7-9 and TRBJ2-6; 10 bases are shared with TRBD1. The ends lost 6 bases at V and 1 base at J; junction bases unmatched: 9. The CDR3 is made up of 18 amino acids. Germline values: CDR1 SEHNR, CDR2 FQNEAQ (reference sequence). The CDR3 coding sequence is TGTGCCAGCAGGGGGGACAGGGGATCTCTTTCTGGGGCCAACGTCCTGACTTTC. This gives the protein CASRGDRGSLSGANVLTF.

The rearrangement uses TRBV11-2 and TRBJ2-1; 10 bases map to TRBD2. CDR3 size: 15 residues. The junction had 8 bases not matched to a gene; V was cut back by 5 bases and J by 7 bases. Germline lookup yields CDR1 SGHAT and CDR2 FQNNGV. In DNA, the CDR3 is TGTGCCAGCAGCCCAGGTAGCGGGGGGAGGAATGAGCAGTTCTTC. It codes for CASSPGSGGRNEQFF.

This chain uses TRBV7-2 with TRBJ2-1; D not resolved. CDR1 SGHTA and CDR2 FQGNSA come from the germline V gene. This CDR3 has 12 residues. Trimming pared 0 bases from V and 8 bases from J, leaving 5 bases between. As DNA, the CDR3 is TGTGCCAGCAGCTTAGCTCTACATGAGCAGTTCTTC. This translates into CASSLALHEQFF.

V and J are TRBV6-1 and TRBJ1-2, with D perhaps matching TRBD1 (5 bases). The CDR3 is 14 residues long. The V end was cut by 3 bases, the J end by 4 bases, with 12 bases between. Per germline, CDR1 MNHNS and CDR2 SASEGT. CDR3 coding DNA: TGTGCCAGCAGTGACCAGGGTAAAGGCTATGGCTACACCTTC. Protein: CASSDQGKGYGYTF.

CDR3 residues: CASTDRNSYEQYF. The CDR3 DNA follows: TGTGCCAGCACGGACAGGAACTCCTACGAGCAGTACTTC. The chain links TRBV12-3 or TRBV12-4 to TRBJ2-7; TRBD1 agrees at 7 bases. V was pared by 7 bases and J by 0 bases, with 3 bases of the junction left unmatched. This CDR3 has 13 residues.

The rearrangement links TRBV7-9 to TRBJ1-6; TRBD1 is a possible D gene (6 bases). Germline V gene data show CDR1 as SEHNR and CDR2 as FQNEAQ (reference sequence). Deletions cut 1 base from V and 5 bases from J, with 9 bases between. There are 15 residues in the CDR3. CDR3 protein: CASSLDQGHNSPLHF. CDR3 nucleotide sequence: TGTGCCAGCAGCTTAGATCAGGGGCATAATTCACCCCTCCACTTT.